Detailed here is one T cell receptor (beta chain). This sample was taken from a study of blood T cell repertoires in COVID-19. About the study: Nucleic acid was either cDNA or gDNA, and it came from T cells, B-cell-depleted T cells, or PBMCs.

In the authors' workflow: Amplification with reference gene primers provided the estimates of nucleated cell counts. Repertoires were generated with immunoSEQ multiplex PCR, while TCRdb's copy carries only in-frame clones and drops some. That table is the source of V, J and clone size, and D and trimming were worked out from the DNA. The sample lists almost 200,000 clones, less than 90% occurring once. The CDR3 is 14 residues long. The J segment lost 6 bases and the V segment lost 4 bases, leaving 11 bases of the junction unmatched. Germline loops: CDR1 SQVTM, CDR2 ANQGSEA. The genes are TRBV29-1 and TRBJ1-1, with 7 bases fitting TRBD1. The sample consisted of peripheral blood. The sequence was obtained from a woman between 70 and 85 years old with acute or convalescent COVID-19. CDR3 sequence: CSVAPGQDLPEAFF. CDR3 DNA: TGCAGCGTTGCCCCTGGACAGGACCTACCTGAAGCTTTCTTT.